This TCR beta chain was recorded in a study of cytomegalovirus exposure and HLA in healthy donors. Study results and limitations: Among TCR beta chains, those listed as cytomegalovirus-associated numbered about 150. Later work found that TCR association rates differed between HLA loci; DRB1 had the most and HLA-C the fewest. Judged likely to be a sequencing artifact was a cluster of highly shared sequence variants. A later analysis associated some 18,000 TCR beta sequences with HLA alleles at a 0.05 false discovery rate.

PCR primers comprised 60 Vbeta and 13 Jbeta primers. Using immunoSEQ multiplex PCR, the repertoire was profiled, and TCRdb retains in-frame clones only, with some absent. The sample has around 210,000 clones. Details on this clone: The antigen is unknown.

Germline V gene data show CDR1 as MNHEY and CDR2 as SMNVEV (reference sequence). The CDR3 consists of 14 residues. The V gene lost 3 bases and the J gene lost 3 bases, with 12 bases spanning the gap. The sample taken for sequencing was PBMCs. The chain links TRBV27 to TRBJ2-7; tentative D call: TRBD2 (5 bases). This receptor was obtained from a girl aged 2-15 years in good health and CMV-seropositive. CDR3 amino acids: CASSFAGWVYEQYF. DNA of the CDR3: TGTGCCAGCAGTTTCGCGGGTTGGGTCTACGAGCAGTACTTC.